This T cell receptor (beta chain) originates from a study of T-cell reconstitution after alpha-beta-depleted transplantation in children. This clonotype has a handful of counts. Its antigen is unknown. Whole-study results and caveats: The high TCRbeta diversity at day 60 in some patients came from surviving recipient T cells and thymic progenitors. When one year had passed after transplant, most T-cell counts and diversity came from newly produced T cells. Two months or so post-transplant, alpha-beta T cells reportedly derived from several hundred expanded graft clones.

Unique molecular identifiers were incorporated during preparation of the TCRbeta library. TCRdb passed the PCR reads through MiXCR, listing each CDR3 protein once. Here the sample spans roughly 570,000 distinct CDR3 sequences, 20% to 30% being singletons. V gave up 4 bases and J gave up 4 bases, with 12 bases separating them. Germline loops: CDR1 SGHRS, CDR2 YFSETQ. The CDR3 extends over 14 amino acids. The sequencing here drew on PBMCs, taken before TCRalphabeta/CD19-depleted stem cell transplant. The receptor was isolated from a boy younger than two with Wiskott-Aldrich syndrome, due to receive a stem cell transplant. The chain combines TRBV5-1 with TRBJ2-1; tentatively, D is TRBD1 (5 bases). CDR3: CASSVLGVYNEQFF. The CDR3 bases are TGCGCCAGCAGCGTGCTAGGGGTGTACAATGAGCAGTTCTTC.